The sequence of this T cell receptor beta chain was determined in a study of response to subunit inactivated influenza vaccine. The CDR3 length is 14 residues. V shed 4 bases and J 1 base; nucleotides not matched to a gene: 5. Germline CDR1 DFQATT, CDR2 SNEGSKA (reference sequence). TCRdb analysed the RT-PCR reads with MiXCR anew, one entry per CDR3 protein. The sample contains about 480,000 distinct CDR3 sequences, less than 30% of which appear only once. This specimen consisted of CD4+ T cells sorted from PBMCs, obtained more than 4 days after vaccination. The chain recombines TRBV20-1 with TRBJ2-5, with 8 bases aligning to TRBD2. This clonotype originated in a man in his fifties who received an inactivated influenza vaccine. As DNA, the CDR3 is TGCAGTGCTATTAGCGGGGCTTCCCAAGAGACCCAGTACTTC. Translation: CSAISGASQETQYF.